The 18 T cell receptor beta chains listed next were all sequenced from one sample in a study of cytomegalovirus exposure and HLA in healthy donors. PCR employed 60 Vbeta and 13 Jbeta primers. Assay used: immunoSEQ multiplex PCR; TCRdb lists only in-frame clones, some missing. The table has about 190,000 clones, approximately 84% seen once; the top ten hold around 3.9%. The specimen sequenced was PBMCs. The receptors were gathered from a man in his fifties or sixties in good health and CMV-seronegative.

V is TRBV19 and J is TRBJ2-3; 7 bases agree with TRBD2. Germline V lookup: CDR1 LNHDA, CDR2 SQIVND (reference sequence). With V trimmed by 1 base and J by 6 bases, 1 base remained unmatched. This CDR3 has 13 amino acids. The CDR3 sequence: CASSIGTRDTQYF. CDR3 DNA: TGTGCCAGTAGTATAGGGACTAGGGATACGCAGTATTTT.

V usage is TRBV7-2 and J usage is TRBJ1-5, with D maybe TRBD1 (5 bases). Germline V lookup: CDR1 SGHTA, CDR2 FQGNSA. The CDR3 runs to 13 residues. Between the trimmed V and J ends, which lost 5 bases and 6 bases, there was a span of 11 bases. For the CDR3, the DNA is TGTGCCAGCAGCCTAAGGGGCAGTCAGCCCCAGCATTTT. Encoded protein: CASSLRGSQPQHF.

The chain carries TRBV5-6 and TRBJ1-2, with D maybe TRBD1 (5 bases). The CDR3 totals 14 residues. Germline CDR1 and CDR2: SGHDT and YYEEEE. The V gene lost 0 bases and the J gene lost 6 bases, with 12 bases spanning the gap. The CDR3 DNA reads as TGTGCCAGCAGCTTGGCTGTGGGGCATCATGGCTACACCTTC. Amino acid sequence: CASSLAVGHHGYTF.

This chain connects TRBV4-3 to TRBJ2-1; D gene unclear. The CDR3 covers 14 residues. V was pared by 1 base and J by 8 bases, with 12 bases between. The germline V gene encodes CDR1 LGHNA and CDR2 YSLEER. The CDR3 here is CASSQGRIVDEQFF. In nucleotides, the CDR3 is TGCGCCAGCAGCCAAGGGCGGATTGTGGATGAGCAGTTCTTC.

The rearrangement joins TRBV2 to TRBJ1-1; the match to TRBD1 covers 8 bases. With V trimmed by 3 bases and J by 11 bases, 8 bases remained unmatched. In germline, CDR1 is SNHLY, CDR2 FYNNEI. The CDR3 totals 13 residues. CDR3 bases: TGTGCCAGCAGTGAGACGGCCAGGGGGCCTGCTTTCTTT. Encoded protein: CASSETARGPAFF.

J is TRBJ1-4 and V is TRBV4-1; D not resolved. In germline, CDR1 is MGHRA, CDR2 YSYEKL. This CDR3 spans 13 amino acids. Trimming pared 1 base from V and 7 bases from J, leaving 7 bases between. The CDR3 nucleotides are TGCGCCAGCAGCCAAGCCTTGAGTGAAAAACTGTTTTTT. Residues: CASSQALSEKLFF.

The rearrangement uses TRBV6-6 and TRBJ2-2, with D perhaps TRBD1 (6 bases). Between the trimmed V and J ends, which lost 6 bases and 3 bases, there was a span of 17 bases. The CDR3 length is 16 residues. Germline-derived CDR1 and CDR2 are MNHNY and SVGAGI (reference sequence). The CDR3 here is CASRNREGTDTGELFF. CDR3 in DNA: TGTGCCAGCAGAAACAGGGAAGGAACGGACACCGGGGAGCTGTTTTTT.

This clone showed up just a few times. The rearrangement links TRBV30 to TRBJ1-2, with D tentatively TRBD1 (5 bases). The V end was cut by 0 bases, the J end by 8 bases, with 19 bases between. There are 15 residues in the CDR3. Germline values: CDR1 GTSNPN, CDR2 SVGIG (reference sequence). The CDR3 sequence: CAWSVLAADQGGYTF. The CDR3 region has the DNA TGTGCCTGGAGTGTACTAGCGGCCGATCAGGGAGGCTACACCTTC.

This chain links TRBV9 with TRBJ2-2; possibly TRBD1 for D (6 bases). Germline V gives CDR1 SGDLS, CDR2 YYNGEE. The CDR3 is made up of 15 amino acids. V shed 0 bases and J shed 5 bases, with 11 bases lying between them. The DNA for the CDR3 is TGTGCCAGCAGCGTAGTTGAGGGGGAGACCGGGGAGCTGTTTTTT. Translating gives CASSVVEGETGELFF.

This rearrangement joins TRBV7-3 to TRBJ2-1; D gene ambiguous. V was trimmed by 1 base and J by 8 bases, leaving 9 bases between them. CDR1 is SGHTA, CDR2 FQGTGA, per germline. The CDR3 runs to 13 residues. For the CDR3, the DNA is TGTGCCAGCAGCTTAAGTCTCCGCGATGAGCAGTTCTTC. It yields the protein CASSLSLRDEQFF.

This clone was detected only a few times. V and J are TRBV6-1 and TRBJ2-5; D unresolved. Germline V lookup: CDR1 MNHNS, CDR2 SASEGT. Trimming removed 0 bases at V and 8 bases at J, with 4 bases between. The CDR3 totals 11 residues. As DNA, the CDR3 is TGTGCCAGCAGTGAAGCCCCTACCCAGTACTTC. Its protein is CASSEAPTQYF.

The chain uses TRBV6-6 and TRBJ2-3; 7 nucleotides match TRBD1. This CDR3 has 15 amino acids. The V gene's germline CDR1 is MNHNY and CDR2 SVGAGI (reference sequence). The V segment lost 6 bases and the J segment 0 bases; nucleotides outside the gene matches: 6. The chain's CDR3 is CASRLEGGSTDTQYF. The CDR3 region has the DNA TGTGCCAGCAGACTAGAAGGGGGCAGCACAGATACGCAGTATTTT.

The chain carries TRBV2 and TRBJ2-5; D is possibly TRBD1 (6 bases). Germline V lookup: CDR1 SNHLY, CDR2 FYNNEI. Trimming stripped 1 base from V and 2 bases from J, with 14 bases between. CDR3 length: 16 residues. Here the CDR3 DNA reads TGTGCCAGCAGTGAAGAAGGGGGAACAGGACAAGAGACCCAGTACTTC. This encodes CASSEEGGTGQETQYF.

This chain joins TRBV11-3 and TRBJ2-2; D remains unclear. Looked up from germline, CDR1 is SGHNT and CDR2 is YENEEA. V dropped 5 bases and J dropped 0 bases, with 10 bases sitting between them. The CDR3 extends over 15 amino acids. The CDR3 DNA follows: TGTGCCAGCAGCCTTTCCTATTCGAACACCGGGGAGCTGTTTTTT. Translating gives CASSLSYSNTGELFF.

The V gene is TRBV5-6, the J gene TRBJ1-1; D unresolved. The CDR3 loop spans 13 amino acids. Between the trimmed V and J ends, which lost 3 bases and 1 base, there was a span of 7 bases. CDR1 SGHDT and CDR2 YYEEEE come from the germline V gene. CDR3 loop: CASSSSKNTEAFF. The CDR3 nucleotides are TGTGCCAGCAGCTCCAGTAAGAACACTGAAGCTTTCTTT.

This clone was seen a handful of times. This chain joins TRBV9 and TRBJ1-3, with TRBD1 matching 7 bases. This CDR3 is built from 14 residues. Germline values: CDR1 SGDLS, CDR2 YYNGEE. V lost 2 bases and J lost 4; bases outside the gene matches: 3. The CDR3 DNA reads TGTGCCAGCAGCGTCGGGACAGCCGGAAACACCATATATTTT. Amino acid sequence: CASSVGTAGNTIYF.

This clone was found a few times. The DNA of the CDR3 is TGTGCCAGCAGCGAGACAGGGGTAGCTGAGCAGTTCTTC. Translating gives CASSETGVAEQFF. V is TRBV6-4 and J is TRBJ2-1; 8 bases match TRBD1. V lost 6 bases, J lost 9 bases, and 7 bases stayed unmatched. Per germline, CDR1 MRHNA and CDR2 SNTAGT. The CDR3 spans 13 residues.

This clone was observed a handful of times. This sequence joins TRBV5-1 and TRBJ2-2; a weak D match, TRBD1 (6 bases). The V gene's germline CDR1 is SGHRS and CDR2 YFSETQ. V lost 1 base to trimming and J lost 1 base, with 8 bases between them. This CDR3 spans 15 amino acids. CDR3 sequence reads: CASSLSGQNTGELFF. The CDR3 DNA reads as TGCGCCAGCAGCTTGTCGGGACAGAACACCGGGGAGCTGTTTTTT.